The TCR beta chain described here comes from a study of T-cell reconstitution after alpha-beta-depleted transplantation in children. This clonotype was seen only a few times. Its specificity is unknown. Study outcomes and limitations: At the one-year point after transplant, T-cell counts and TCRbeta diversity were found to come mostly from T cells that had been newly produced.

The authors prepared the TCRbeta library with unique molecular identifiers. TCRdb called the PCR reads again in MiXCR, with one record for every CDR3 protein. The sample lists 500,000 or so distinct CDR3 sequences; about an eighth were seen once. The CDR3 is made up of 19 amino acids. J gave up 1 base and V 5 bases, and 10 bases lay outside the gene matches. The germline V gene encodes CDR1 SGHAT and CDR2 FQNNGV. The sample in question was PBMCs, mostly from graft donor cells, obtained 180 days after TCRalphabeta/CD19-depleted stem cell transplant. This sequence was found in a female patient younger than 10 who had a stem cell transplant for aplastic anemia, so the T cells may come from the graft donor. The chain has TRBV11-2 and TRBJ2-1, with 14 bases aligning to TRBD2. The CDR3 DNA is TGTGCCAGCAGCCCCCAGGGACTAGCGGGAGTACTTTCCTACAATGAGCAGTTCTTC. Protein: CASSPQGLAGVLSYNEQFF.